The sequence of this T cell receptor (beta chain) was determined in a study of early T cells in non-severe SARS-CoV-2 infection. Study-wide context: It was bulk RNA from unsorted whole blood that was sequenced, and the chains were unpaired.

Trimming stripped 5 bases from V and 3 bases from J, with 9 bases between. The CDR3 sequence is 13 residues long. Germline V gene sequence: CDR1 MDHEN, CDR2 SYDVKM. The library protocol tagged individual cDNA molecules with unique molecular identifiers. Using its own MiXCR run on the 5' RACE reads, TCRdb lists one record per CDR3 protein. The table shows 45,000 to 70,000 distinct CDR3 sequences, with around 8% occurring only once. The source material was whole blood, sampled at baseline. The clonotype was recovered from an adult who was a healthcare worker with PCR-confirmed SARS-CoV-2 infection or an uninfected control (not recorded which). The genes are TRBV28 and TRBJ2-3, with a weak D call TRBD1 (5 bases). DNA for the CDR3: TGTGCCAGCAGTACTCCAGGGACAGATACGCAGTATTTT. Its protein is CASSTPGTDTQYF. The variable domain in full, with the rest retrieved from reference TRBV28 and TRBJ2-3, is DVKVTQSSRYLVKRTGEKVFLECVQDMDHENMFWYRQDPGLGLRLIYFSYDVKMKEKGDIPEGYSVSREKKERFSLILESASTNQTSMYLCASSTPGTDTQYFGPGTRLTVL.